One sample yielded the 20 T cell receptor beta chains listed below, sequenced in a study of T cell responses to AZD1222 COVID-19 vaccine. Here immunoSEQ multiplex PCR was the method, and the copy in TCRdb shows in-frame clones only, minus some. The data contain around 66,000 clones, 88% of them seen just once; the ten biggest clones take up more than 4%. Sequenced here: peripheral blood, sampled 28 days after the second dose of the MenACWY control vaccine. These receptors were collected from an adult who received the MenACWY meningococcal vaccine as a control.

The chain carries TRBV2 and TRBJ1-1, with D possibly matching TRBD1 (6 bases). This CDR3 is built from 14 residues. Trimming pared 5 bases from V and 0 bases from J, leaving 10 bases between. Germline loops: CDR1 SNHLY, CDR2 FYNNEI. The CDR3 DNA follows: TGTGCCAGCAGTCAAACAGGGTTGAACACTGAAGCTTTCTTT. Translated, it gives CASSQTGLNTEAFF.

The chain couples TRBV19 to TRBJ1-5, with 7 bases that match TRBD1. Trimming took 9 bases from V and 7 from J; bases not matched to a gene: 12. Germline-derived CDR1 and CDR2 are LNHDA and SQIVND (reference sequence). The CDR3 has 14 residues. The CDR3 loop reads CASTDRESLQPQHF. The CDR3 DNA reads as TGTGCCAGCACCGACAGGGAGTCATTGCAGCCCCAGCATTTT. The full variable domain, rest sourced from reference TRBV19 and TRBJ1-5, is DGGITQSPKYLFRKEGQNVTLSCEQNLNHDAMYWYRQDPGQGLRLIYYSQIVNDFQKGDIAEGYSVSREKKESFPLTVTSAQKNPTAFYLCASTDRESLQPQHFGDGTRLSIL.

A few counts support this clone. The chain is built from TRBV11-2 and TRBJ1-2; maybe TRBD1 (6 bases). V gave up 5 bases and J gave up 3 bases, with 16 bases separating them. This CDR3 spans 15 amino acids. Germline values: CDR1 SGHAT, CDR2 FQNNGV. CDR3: CASSATRDTHYGYTF. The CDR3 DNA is TGTGCCAGCAGCGCGACTCGGGACACCCACTATGGCTACACCTTC.

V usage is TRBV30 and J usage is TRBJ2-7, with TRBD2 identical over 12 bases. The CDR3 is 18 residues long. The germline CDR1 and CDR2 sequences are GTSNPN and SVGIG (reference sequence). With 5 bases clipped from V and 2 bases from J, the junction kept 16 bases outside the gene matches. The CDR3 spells CAWARRGLRTSGTYEQYF. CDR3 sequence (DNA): TGTGCCTGGGCAAGGCGGGGTCTACGGACTAGCGGGACCTACGAGCAGTACTTC.

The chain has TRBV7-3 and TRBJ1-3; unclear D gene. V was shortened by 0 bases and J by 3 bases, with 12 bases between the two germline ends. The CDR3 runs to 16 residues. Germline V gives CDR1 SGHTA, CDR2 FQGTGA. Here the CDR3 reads CASSLTGRGLGNTIYF. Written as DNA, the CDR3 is TGTGCCAGCAGCTTAACGGGCCGAGGGCTTGGAAACACCATATATTTT.

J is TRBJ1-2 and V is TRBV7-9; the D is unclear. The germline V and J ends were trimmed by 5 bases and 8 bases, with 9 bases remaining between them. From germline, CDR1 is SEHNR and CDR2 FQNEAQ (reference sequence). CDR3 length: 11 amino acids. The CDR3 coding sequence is TGTGCCAGCAGCGAAAGAGGAGGCTACACCTTC. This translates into CASSERGGYTF.

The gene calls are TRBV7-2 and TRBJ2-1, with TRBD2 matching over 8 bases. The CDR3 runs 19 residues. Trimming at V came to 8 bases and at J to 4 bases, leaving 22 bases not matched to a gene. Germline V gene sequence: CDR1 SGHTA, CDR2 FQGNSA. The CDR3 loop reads CASPPQTSGSVPNYNEQFF. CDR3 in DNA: TGTGCCAGCCCACCTCAGACCAGCGGGAGTGTACCTAATTACAATGAGCAGTTCTTC. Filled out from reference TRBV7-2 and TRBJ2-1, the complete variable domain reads GAGVSQSPSNKVTEKGKDVELRCDPISGHTALYWYRQSLGQGLEFLIYFQGNSAPDKSGLPSDRFSAERTGGSVSTLTIQRTQQEDSAVYLCASPPQTSGSVPNYNEQFFGPGTRLTVL.

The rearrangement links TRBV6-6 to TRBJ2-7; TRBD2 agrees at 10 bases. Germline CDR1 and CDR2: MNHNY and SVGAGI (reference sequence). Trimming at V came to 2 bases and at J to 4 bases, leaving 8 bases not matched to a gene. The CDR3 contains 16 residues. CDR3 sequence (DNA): TGTGCCAGCAGTTACCCCCCTAGCGGGAGTTGGTACGAGCAGTACTTC. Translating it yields CASSYPPSGSWYEQYF.

The CDR3 is CASSNGVGGDEQFF. CDR3 bases: TGTGCCAGTAGTAACGGCGTGGGGGGCGATGAGCAGTTCTTC. The chain employs TRBV19 and TRBJ2-1, with D perhaps assigned TRBD1 or TRBD2 (6 bases each). The CDR3 is made up of 14 amino acids. Trimming took 4 bases from V and 8 from J, leaving 15 bases between them. From germline, CDR1 is LNHDA and CDR2 SQIVND (reference sequence).

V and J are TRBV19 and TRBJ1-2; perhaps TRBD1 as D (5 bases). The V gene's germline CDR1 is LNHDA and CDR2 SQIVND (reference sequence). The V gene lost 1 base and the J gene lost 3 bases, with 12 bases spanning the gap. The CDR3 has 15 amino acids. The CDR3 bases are TGTGCCAGTAGTATAGCGAGGACATGGGACTATGGCTACACCTTC. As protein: CASSIARTWDYGYTF.

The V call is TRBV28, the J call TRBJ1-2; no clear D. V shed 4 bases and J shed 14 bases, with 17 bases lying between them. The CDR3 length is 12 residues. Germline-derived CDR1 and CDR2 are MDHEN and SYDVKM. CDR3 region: CASSSSKTDATF. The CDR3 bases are TGTGCCAGCAGTTCCTCAAAAACAGACGCTACCTTC.

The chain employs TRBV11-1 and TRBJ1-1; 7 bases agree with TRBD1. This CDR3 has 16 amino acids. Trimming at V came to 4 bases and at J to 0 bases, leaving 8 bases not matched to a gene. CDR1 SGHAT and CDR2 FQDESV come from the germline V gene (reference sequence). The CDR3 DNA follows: TGTGCCAGCAGCTCCTTCAGGGGGGAGGTGAACACTGAAGCTTTCTTT. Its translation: CASSSFRGEVNTEAFF.

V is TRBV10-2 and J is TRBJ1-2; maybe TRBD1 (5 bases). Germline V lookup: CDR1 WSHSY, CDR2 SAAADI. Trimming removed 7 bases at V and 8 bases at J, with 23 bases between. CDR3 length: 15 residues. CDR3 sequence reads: CASTAGTVPMRGYTF. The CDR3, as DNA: TGCGCCAGCACCGCCGGGACTGTGCCAATGCGAGGCTACACCTTC.

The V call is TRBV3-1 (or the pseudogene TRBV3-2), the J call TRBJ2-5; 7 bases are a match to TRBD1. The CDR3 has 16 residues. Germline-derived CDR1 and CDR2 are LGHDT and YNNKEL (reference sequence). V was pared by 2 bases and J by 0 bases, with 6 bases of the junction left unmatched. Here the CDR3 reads CASSQTGTANQETQYF. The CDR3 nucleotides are TGTGCCAGCAGCCAAACCGGGACAGCGAACCAAGAGACCCAGTACTTC.

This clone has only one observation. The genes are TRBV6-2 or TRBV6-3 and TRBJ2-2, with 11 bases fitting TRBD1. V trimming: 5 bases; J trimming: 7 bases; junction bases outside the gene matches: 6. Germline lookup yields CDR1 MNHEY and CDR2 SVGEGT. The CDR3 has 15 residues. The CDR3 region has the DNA TGTGCCAGCAGTCCCGGGACAGGGGGTAACGGGGAGCTGTTTTTT. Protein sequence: CASSPGTGGNGELFF.

The CDR3 spells CASSRSRTGIFEKLFF. The CDR3 nucleotides are TGTGCCAGCAGTCGATCGAGGACAGGGATATTTGAAAAACTGTTTTTT. J is TRBJ1-4 and V is TRBV28; TRBD1 agrees at 8 bases. V lost 5 bases to trimming and J lost 7 bases; unmatched junction nucleotides: 12. Germline V gene lookup returns CDR1 MDHEN and CDR2 SYDVKM. The CDR3 consists of 16 residues.

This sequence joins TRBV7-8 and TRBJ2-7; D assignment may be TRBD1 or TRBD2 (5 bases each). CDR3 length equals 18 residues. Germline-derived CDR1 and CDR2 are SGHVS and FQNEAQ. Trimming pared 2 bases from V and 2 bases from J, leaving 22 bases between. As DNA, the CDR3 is TGTGCCAGCAGCTTACCTAAGACCGGGACGGCGGTCACCTACGAGCAGTACTTC. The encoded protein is CASSLPKTGTAVTYEQYF.

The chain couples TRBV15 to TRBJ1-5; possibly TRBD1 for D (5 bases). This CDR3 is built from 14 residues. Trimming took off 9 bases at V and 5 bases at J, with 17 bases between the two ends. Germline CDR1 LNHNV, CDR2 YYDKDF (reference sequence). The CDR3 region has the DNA TGTGCCACGGGGCCGCCAGGAACGGATCAGCCCCAGCATTTT. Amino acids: CATGPPGTDQPQHF. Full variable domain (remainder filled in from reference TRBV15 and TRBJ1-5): DAMVIQNPRYQVTQFGKPVTLSCSQTLNHNVMYWYQQKSSQAPKLLFHYYDKDFNNEADTPDNFQSRRPNTSFCFLDIRSPGLGDTAMYLCATGPPGTDQPQHFGDGTRLSIL.

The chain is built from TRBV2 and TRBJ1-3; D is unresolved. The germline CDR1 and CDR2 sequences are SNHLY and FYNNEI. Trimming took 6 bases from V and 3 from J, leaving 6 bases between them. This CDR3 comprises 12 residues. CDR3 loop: CASRLDGNTIYF. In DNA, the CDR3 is TGTGCCAGCAGGTTAGATGGAAACACCATATATTTT.

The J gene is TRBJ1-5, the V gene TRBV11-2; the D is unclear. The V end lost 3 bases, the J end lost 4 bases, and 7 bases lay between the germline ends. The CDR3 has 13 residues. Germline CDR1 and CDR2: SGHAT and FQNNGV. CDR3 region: CASSFSENQPQHF. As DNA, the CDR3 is TGTGCCAGCAGCTTTAGCGAGAATCAGCCCCAGCATTTT.